The clone carrying this T cell receptor beta chain is judged medium-sized. This entry comes from a study of immune characterization of retroperitoneal liposarcoma. Trimming took off 8 bases at V and 7 bases at J, with 9 bases between the two ends. The length of the CDR3 is 11 residues. The germline CDR1 and CDR2 sequences are MNHNS and SASEGT. MiXCR was run by TCRdb on the PCR reads, yielding one entry per CDR3 protein. Here the sample spans some 11,000 distinct CDR3 sequences, roughly 29% being singletons. The sequencing sample was made of tumor tissue. This receptor was identified in a male donor with retroperitoneal liposarcoma. The chain recombines TRBV6-1 with TRBJ2-1; a possible D gene is TRBD2 (5 bases). CDR3: CASSRVNEQFF. In DNA form, the CDR3 reads TGTGCCAGCTCGAGGGTAAATGAGCAGTTCTTC.